This T cell receptor (beta chain) was profiled in a study of neurological immune-mediated disorders. Study as a whole: Secondary progressive disease was present in 3, and relapsing-remitting disease in approximately 30, of the 35 or so multiple sclerosis patients.

The CDR3 has 13 residues. Germline V gives CDR1 DFQATT, CDR2 SNEGSKA (reference sequence). V dropped 6 bases and J dropped 4 bases, with 15 bases sitting between them. TCRdb re-derived calls from the 5' RACE reads in MiXCR, one entry per CDR3 protein. The sample contains about 33,000 distinct CDR3 sequences, more than 1.3% of which appear only once. This clonotype was counted ten times or more. Input material: PBMCs. This receptor was taken from a woman aged 25 to 39 with multiple sclerosis. The chain has TRBV20-1 and TRBJ1-1, with D perhaps TRBD1 (5 bases). The CDR3 DNA reads as TGCAGTGCAGAACTTCTTGGGGGCACTGAAGCTTTCTTT. This codes for CSAELLGGTEAFF.